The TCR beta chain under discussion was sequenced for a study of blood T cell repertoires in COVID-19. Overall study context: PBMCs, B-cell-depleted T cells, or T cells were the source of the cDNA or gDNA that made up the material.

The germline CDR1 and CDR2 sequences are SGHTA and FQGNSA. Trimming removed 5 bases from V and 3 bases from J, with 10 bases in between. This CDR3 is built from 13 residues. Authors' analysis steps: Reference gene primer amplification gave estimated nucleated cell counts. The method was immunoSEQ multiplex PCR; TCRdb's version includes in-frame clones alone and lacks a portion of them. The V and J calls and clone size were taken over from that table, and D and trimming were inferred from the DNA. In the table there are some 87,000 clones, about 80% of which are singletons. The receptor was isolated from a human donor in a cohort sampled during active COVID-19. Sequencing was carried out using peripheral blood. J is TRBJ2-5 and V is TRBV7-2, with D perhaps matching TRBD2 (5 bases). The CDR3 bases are TGTGCCAGCAGCCCCTGGACTGAAGAGACCCAGTACTTC. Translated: CASSPWTEETQYF.